This T cell receptor (beta chain) was sequenced for a study of blood T cell repertoires in COVID-19 (dated by TCRdb to the early 2020s). The study in broad terms: Samples covering the acute and convalescent phases of COVID-19 were provided by collaborators in the United States, Italy and Spain. The material from the prospective study consisted of cDNA or gDNA derived from T cells, B-cell-depleted T cells, or PBMCs. Subjects who had been exposed to COVID-19, were actively infected with it, or had recovered from it provided the deeply sampled blood TCRbeta repertoires that made up the dataset. The repertoires were released in a freely available public database intended as a resource for research on the immune response to SARS-CoV-2. The samples were drawn from the first 160 participants of the ongoing ImmuneRACE study and from 950 to 1,500 subjects provided by 6 global collaborators. A de-identified subject ID, COVID-19 status, age in years and sex were almost always included in the sample metadata. Where available, HLA class I and class II types were taken from metadata supplied by the sample provider and were not determined by assay-based typing. The study at large found these results: How much clinical and demographic metadata was included differed by source and by participant, and the metadata was provided uncurated.

Whole blood was collected in K2EDTA tubes by collaborating institutions according to the institutions' own protocols. For TCRbeta analysis, collaborator samples were shipped as frozen whole blood, as isolated PBMCs, or as DNA extracted from either sample type. TCRbeta CDR3 regions were amplified from genomic DNA by means of the immunoSEQ Assay, a bias-controlled multiplex PCR. Regarding the original processing steps: The number of nucleated cells in each sample was estimated by amplification of reference gene primers within the assay. To quantify the absolute abundance of each unique TCRbeta CDR3 rearrangement, sequence reads were collapsed and filtered. For each sample, productive Simpson clonality was calculated by taking the square root of Simpson's diversity index across productive rearrangements. As stored in TCRdb, this immuneACCESS dataset retains in-frame rearrangements with V and J assigned. A fraction of the clones does not appear; measured against another copy, unresolved V genes explain less than half of the discrepancy, and the remainder lacks a known reason. V, J and clone size were drawn from that table, and D and trimming were deduced from the DNA. A total of 100,000 to 150,000 clones appear in this sample, approximately 81% of them only once. About 1.3% of the sample belongs to the ten largest clones.

Remarks on this clone: Its antigen remains unidentified. Per-base quality was not reported, and no clone a single base away is much larger than it.

The sample consisted of peripheral blood. The receptor was isolated from a man aged 55 to 70 with acute or convalescent COVID-19.

The sequence in DNA is TGTGCCAGCACCTCTCGGACAGACTCTGGAAACACCATATATTTT. This codes for CASTSRTDSGNTIYF. This chain is built from TRBV6-6 and TRBJ1-3, with a weak D call of TRBD1 (6 bases match). Trimming at the junction amounts to 7 bases on V and 0 bases on J, and the germline ends lie 13 bases apart. Based on the germline V gene (reference sequence), the CDR1 and CDR2 sequences are MNHNY and SVGAGI. The CDR3, from cysteine to phenylalanine, totals 15 residues. Left in the record is the CDR3 DNA by itself, 45 bases read in frame from the first base.